Listed here is a single T cell receptor (beta chain). Per the authors' pipeline: Reference gene primers were amplified, and this amplification served to estimate nucleated cell counts. This table comes from immunoSEQ multiplex PCR, and its TCRdb copy is limited to in-frame clones, with some not included. V and J calls and clone size are given by that table; D and trimming were obtained from the DNA. The data contain tens of thousands of clones, more than 85% of them singletons. This sample is drawn from a study of blood T cell repertoires in COVID-19. On the study more broadly: The United States, Italy and Spain provided the acute and convalescent COVID-19 samples. Sources were T cells, B-cell-depleted T cells, or PBMCs; the material itself was cDNA or gDNA.

Germline CDR1 and CDR2: MNHEY and SVGAGI. This CDR3 is built from 14 residues. Trimming cost V 5 bases and J 8 bases, with 18 bases left between them. Sequencing was performed on peripheral blood. The genes are TRBV6-5 and TRBJ1-2; the D gene is possibly TRBD1 (6 bases). The source is a man between 40 and 49 years old with acute or convalescent COVID-19. CDR3 protein: CASSQQGGAEGYTF. In DNA form, the CDR3 reads TGTGCCAGCAGTCAACAGGGAGGGGCCGAAGGCTACACCTTC.